These 14 T cell receptor beta chains were all obtained from the same sample, sequenced in a study of cytomegalovirus exposure and HLA in healthy donors. Primers included in the PCR were 60 Vbeta and 13 Jbeta primers. The table came from immunoSEQ multiplex PCR; TCRdb's copy has only in-frame clones and leaves some out. The sample has 150,000 to 200,000 clones; 60% to 80% are singletons. Sequencing was performed on PBMCs. These TCRs come from a woman aged 50 to 60 in good health and CMV-seropositive.

The chain links TRBV7-2 to TRBJ2-5, with D uncertain. The V and J ends lost 5 bases and 5 bases respectively, with 9 bases between them. The CDR3 extends over 12 amino acids. The germline CDR1 and CDR2 sequences are SGHTA and FQGNSA. Written as DNA, the CDR3 is TGTGCCAGCAGCCCACTGGTGGAGACCCAGTACTTC. It codes for CASSPLVETQYF.

The V gene is TRBV11-2, the J gene TRBJ2-3; 8 bases match TRBD1. The germline CDR1 and CDR2 sequences are SGHAT and FQNNGV. V shed 4 bases, J shed 0 bases, and the junction held 3 bases outside the gene matches. The CDR3 consists of 15 residues. The CDR3 region is CASSYRTGSTDTQYF. The DNA for the CDR3 is TGTGCCAGCAGCTACCGGACAGGGAGCACAGATACGCAGTATTTT.

The chain couples TRBV18 to TRBJ2-7, with D uncertain. Germline loops: CDR1 KGHSH, CDR2 LQKENI. V gave up 3 bases and J gave up 2 bases, with 8 bases separating them. The CDR3 has 13 residues. The CDR3 DNA reads TGTGCCAGCTCACCCGCTGGCACCTACGAGCAGTACTTC. Translating gives CASSPAGTYEQYF. The full variable domain, with the rest looked up from reference TRBV18 and TRBJ2-7, is NAGVMQNPRHLVRRRGQEARLRCSPMKGHSHVYWYRQLPEEGLKFMVYLQKENIIDESGMPKERFSAEFPKEGPSILRIQQVVRGDSAAYFCASSPAGTYEQYFGPGTRLTVT.

This chain connects TRBV27 to TRBJ2-5; 12 nucleotides align to TRBD1. Looked up from germline, CDR1 is MNHEY and CDR2 is SMNVEV (reference sequence). Trimming cost V 4 bases and J 4 bases; bases outside gene matches: 4. This CDR3 is 15 amino acids long. CDR3 protein: CASSSGTGGVETQYF. DNA of the CDR3: TGTGCCAGCAGTTCCGGGACAGGGGGCGTAGAGACCCAGTACTTC.

This chain uses TRBV6-5 with TRBJ1-2; 8 positions agree with TRBD1. This CDR3 contains 13 residues. The ends lost 6 bases at V and 3 bases at J; junction bases unmatched: 3. Germline CDR1 MNHEY, CDR2 SVGAGI. The CDR3 region has the DNA TGTGCCAGCAGGACGGACAGGGACTATGGCTACACCTTC. Protein sequence: CASRTDRDYGYTF.

The rearrangement links TRBV7-8 to TRBJ1-1, with 10 positions matching TRBD1. Germline-derived CDR1 and CDR2 are SGHVS and FQNEAQ. The trim removed 5 bases at V and 5 bases at J, leaving 8 bases unmatched. The CDR3 has 15 amino acids. The CDR3 is CASSRTGGWLTEAFF. The DNA of the CDR3 is TGTGCCAGCAGCCGGACAGGGGGTTGGTTGACTGAAGCTTTCTTT.

The rearrangement links TRBV19 to TRBJ1-2; 7 nucleotides match TRBD1. Trimming cost V 5 bases and J 4 bases; bases outside gene matches: 4. Germline V CDR1 and CDR2: LNHDA, SQIVND (reference sequence). CDR3 length: 13 residues. The CDR3 here is CASSQQGLYGYTF. The DNA for the CDR3 is TGTGCCAGTAGTCAACAGGGGCTCTATGGCTACACCTTC.

DNA of the CDR3: TGTGCCAGCAGCTTAGCCCCGGGGGGAGGTAGCAATGAGCAGTTCTTC. Its translation: CASSLAPGGGSNEQFF. The chain recombines TRBV7-2 with TRBJ2-1; 7 bases line up with TRBD2. J lost 6 bases, V lost 0 bases, and 8 bases had no gene match. The CDR3 is 16 amino acids. Germline V lookup: CDR1 SGHTA, CDR2 FQGNSA.

Here the CDR3 reads CASSLGPGELFF. The DNA for the CDR3 is TGTGCCAGCAGTTTGGGGCCCGGGGAGCTGTTTTTT. The rearrangement uses TRBV28 and TRBJ2-2; TRBD1 is a possible D gene (5 bases). Looked up from germline, CDR1 is MDHEN and CDR2 is SYDVKM. The length of the CDR3 is 12 residues. Trimming removed 3 bases from V and 6 bases from J, with 5 bases in between. The variable domain in full, with the rest retrieved from reference TRBV28 and TRBJ2-2, is DVKVTQSSRYLVKRTGEKVFLECVQDMDHENMFWYRQDPGLGLRLIYFSYDVKMKEKGDIPEGYSVSREKKERFSLILESASTNQTSMYLCASSLGPGELFFGEGSRLTVL.

The chain combines TRBV9 with TRBJ2-1; TRBD2 matches 8 bases. The CDR3 extends over 12 amino acids. Unmatched junction bases numbered 2, after V lost 4 bases and J lost 8 bases. Germline CDR1 SGDLS, CDR2 YYNGEE. The CDR3 region is CASSPGGDEQFF. CDR3 DNA sequence: TGTGCCAGCAGCCCCGGGGGGGATGAGCAGTTCTTC.

This clone was seen a handful of times. The chain combines TRBV5-5 with TRBJ2-5; D remains unclear. The CDR3 has 14 residues. Deletions cut 4 bases from V and 0 bases from J, with 10 bases between. Germline-derived CDR1 and CDR2 are SGHKS and YYEKEE (reference sequence). The CDR3 DNA reads TGTGCCAGCAGCCCCCCAGGATACCAAGAGACCCAGTACTTC. It codes for CASSPPGYQETQYF.

A single count supports this clone. The rearrangement uses TRBV13 and TRBJ2-1, with D possibly matching TRBD2 (5 bases). The germline CDR1 and CDR2 sequences are PRHDT and FYEKMQ (reference sequence). The CDR3 contains 13 residues. Trimming removed 0 bases from V and 5 bases from J, with 5 bases in between. The CDR3 sequence is CASSLGTNNEQFF. The DNA of the CDR3 is TGTGCCAGCAGCTTAGGGACTAACAATGAGCAGTTCTTC.

The J gene is TRBJ2-7, the V gene TRBV27; 7 bases align to TRBD1. CDR1 and CDR2 from the germline V gene are MNHEY and SMNVEV (reference sequence). V trimming: 6 bases; J trimming: 2 bases; junction bases outside the gene matches: 10. This CDR3 contains 15 residues. CDR3 loop: CASSRVPTGTYEQYF. CDR3 nucleotide sequence: TGTGCCAGCAGCCGCGTACCGACAGGGACCTACGAGCAGTACTTC.

A single count supports this clone. This rearrangement joins TRBV28 to TRBJ1-2; TRBD1 is a possible D gene (5 bases). CDR1 and CDR2 (germline): MDHEN, SYDVKM. This CDR3 comprises 15 residues. Trimming took off 5 bases at V and 10 bases at J, with 23 bases between the two ends. The CDR3 loop reads CASSTTPGTGTYYTF. In DNA form, the CDR3 reads TGTGCCAGCAGTACGACTCCCGGAACAGGAACCTACTACACCTTC.